The clone carrying this T cell receptor beta chain was counted a few times. No antigen is known for it. This sample stems from a study of cytomegalovirus exposure and HLA in healthy donors. Overall study findings and caveats: In a later analysis, 15,000 to 20,000 TCR beta sequences were associated with HLA alleles at 0.05 false discovery rate. Sequencing likely generated an artifact that appeared as a cluster of highly shared sequence variants. Owing to their indistinguishability, certain V segments, notably TRBV6-2 and TRBV6-3, were excluded. In vitro confirmation showed three CMV-associated chains to be CMV antigen specific.

Primers: 60 Vbeta forward and 13 Jbeta reverse. Assay used: immunoSEQ multiplex PCR; TCRdb lists only in-frame clones, some missing. This table has 110,000 or so clones, approximately 80% appearing once. This CDR3 contains 16 residues. Looked up from germline, CDR1 is KGHSH and CDR2 is LQKENI. J was trimmed by 4 bases and V by 5 bases; bases with no gene match: 9. The gene calls are TRBV18 and TRBJ1-1, with 11 bases identical to TRBD1. The sequence came from a young man in good health and CMV-seropositive. The sequenced sample consisted of PBMCs. CDR3 bases: TGTGCCAGCTCAACCGGGACAGGGGGTACGGCCACTGAAGCTTTCTTT. It is translated as CASSTGTGGTATEAFF.